Each of the 29 T cell receptor beta chains below was sequenced from the same sample in a study of cytomegalovirus exposure and HLA in healthy donors. This PCR relied on a set of 60 Vbeta primers and 13 Jbeta primers. Method: immunoSEQ multiplex PCR; TCRdb's copy keeps in-frame clones and lacks some. The sample carries about 110,000 clones, over 60% recorded once. The sequencing sample was made of PBMCs. Receptor source: a man in his thirties or forties in good health and CMV-seropositive.

V is TRBV10-2 and J is TRBJ2-7; 7 positions agree with TRBD2. Germline loops: CDR1 WSHSY, CDR2 SAAADI. With V trimmed by 4 bases and J by 2 bases, 5 bases remained unmatched. The length of the CDR3 is 14 residues. CDR3 bases: TGCGCCAGCAGTGGGCTAGCGGAGACCTACGAGCAGTACTTC. Its protein is CASSGLAETYEQYF.

The rearrangement links TRBV25-1 to TRBJ1-2; 10 nucleotides match TRBD1. The J segment lost 5 bases and the V segment lost 0 bases, leaving 6 bases of the junction unmatched. Germline-derived CDR1 and CDR2 are MGHDK and SYGVNS. The CDR3 runs 16 residues. The CDR3 loop is CASSEYKGQGTYGYTF. Written as DNA, the CDR3 is TGTGCCAGCAGTGAATACAAGGGACAGGGGACGTATGGCTACACCTTC.

The rearrangement uses TRBV15 and TRBJ2-7; 9 nucleotides line up with TRBD1. CDR1 and CDR2 (germline): LNHNV, YYDKDF (reference sequence). The trim removed 2 bases at V and 2 bases at J, leaving 4 bases unmatched. The CDR3 length is 15 residues. The CDR3 loop is CATSRPGTGPYEQYF. CDR3 nucleotides: TGTGCCACCAGCAGACCCGGGACAGGGCCCTACGAGCAGTACTTC.

This chain connects TRBV20-1 to TRBJ2-1; D remains ambiguous. This CDR3 comprises 11 residues. Germline-derived CDR1 and CDR2 are DFQATT and SNEGSKA (reference sequence). The ends were cut back, 3 bases at V and 6 bases at J, with 6 bases in the middle. CDR3 sequence (DNA): TGCAGTGCTAGGGCTGGCAATGAGCAGTTCTTC. Protein sequence: CSARAGNEQFF.

The chain has TRBV6-5 and TRBJ1-5, with 9 bases aligning to TRBD1. The CDR3 loop spans 14 amino acids. V shed 6 bases, J shed 4 bases, and the junction held 4 bases outside the gene matches. The V gene's germline CDR1 is MNHEY and CDR2 SVGAGI. The CDR3 protein is CASSEDRGNQPQHF. The CDR3 DNA reads TGTGCCAGCAGCGAAGACAGGGGGAATCAGCCCCAGCATTTT.

The V call is TRBV6-1, the J call TRBJ1-5; D is ambiguous. Germline CDR1 and CDR2: MNHNS and SASEGT. The ends were cut back, 5 bases at V and 2 bases at J, with 7 bases in the middle. The CDR3 length is 13 residues. The CDR3 region is CASSHGGNQPQHF. The CDR3, as DNA: TGTGCCAGCAGTCACGGGGGCAATCAGCCCCAGCATTTT.

Here the CDR3 reads CASSEGASSGNTIYF. In DNA, the CDR3 is TGTGCCAGCTCGGAGGGCGCCAGCTCTGGAAACACCATATATTTT. This rearrangement joins TRBV7-8 to TRBJ1-3; D uncertain. V lost 8 bases, J lost 0 bases, and 14 bases lay in between. In germline, CDR1 is SGHVS, CDR2 FQNEAQ. This CDR3 contains 15 residues.

This clone has a handful of counts. The V gene is TRBV6-1, the J gene TRBJ2-7; the match to TRBD2 covers 7 bases. CDR3 size: 14 residues. Per the germline V gene, CDR1 is MNHNS and CDR2 is SASEGT. V was pared by 6 bases and J by 7 bases, with 12 bases of the junction left unmatched. The CDR3 bases are TGTGCCAGCAGACCCTCCTGGGCGGGGGAAGAGCAGTACTTC. It codes for CASRPSWAGEEQYF.

By frequency in the sample, this clone is medium-sized (0.01 to 0.1%). The rearrangement uses TRBV7-7 and TRBJ2-7, with D perhaps matching TRBD1 (5 bases). This CDR3 is 15 amino acids long. Germline lookup yields CDR1 SSHAT and CDR2 FNYEAQ (reference sequence). Trimming removed 2 bases at V and 5 bases at J, with 16 bases between. CDR3: CASSLWGRAGDEQYF. CDR3 sequence (DNA): TGTGCCAGCAGCTTATGGGGCCGCGCTGGTGACGAGCAGTACTTC.

The chain recombines TRBV19 with TRBJ1-1; D is unresolved. CDR1 and CDR2 from the germline V gene are LNHDA and SQIVND (reference sequence). The CDR3 loop spans 13 amino acids. The V end was cut by 5 bases, the J end by 0 bases, with 7 bases between. CDR3 coding DNA: TGTGCCAGTAGTTCGCAGATGAACACTGAAGCTTTCTTT. Encoded protein: CASSSQMNTEAFF.

This rearrangement joins TRBV7-2 to TRBJ2-4, with 8 bases matching TRBD2. The CDR3 length is 15 residues. The V gene end was trimmed by 1 base and the J gene end by 12 bases; junction bases not matched to a gene: 11. From germline, CDR1 is SGHTA and CDR2 FQGNSA. CDR3 coding DNA: TGTGCCAGCAGCTTAGATGAGGCGGGGGGACGACGTCAGTACTTC. As protein: CASSLDEAGGRRQYF.

The V and J genes are TRBV11-2 and TRBJ2-3; 8 bases fit TRBD1. The germline CDR1 and CDR2 sequences are SGHAT and FQNNGV. Trimming cost V 5 bases and J 1 base; bases outside gene matches: 5. CDR3 size: 15 residues. The CDR3: CASSPGGGRTDTQYF. In nucleotides, the CDR3 is TGTGCCAGCAGCCCAGGGGGCGGGCGCACAGATACGCAGTATTTT. The variable domain in full, completed from reference TRBV11-2 and TRBJ2-3, reads EAGVAQSPRYKIIEKRQSVAFWCNPISGHATLYWYQQILGQGPKLLIQFQNNGVVDDSQLPKDRFSAERLKGVDSTLKIQPAKLEDSAVYLCASSPGGGRTDTQYFGPGTRLTVL.

With regard to this clone: One end of the junction does not line up with germline, which may come from a read error. The rearrangement uses TRBV7-9 and TRBJ2-7; TRBD1 matches 9 bases. The CDR3 runs 15 residues. Germline assignment: CDR1 SEHNR and CDR2 FQNEAQ (reference sequence). The CDR3 DNA reads as TGTTCCAGCAGCTCCACCGGGACAGGGACTTACGAGCAGTACTTC. It yields the protein CSSSSTGTGTYEQYF.

The rearrangement links TRBV6-1 to TRBJ1-3; D is undetermined. The CDR3 length is 14 residues. V was clipped by 2 bases and J by 4 bases, with 9 bases between them. Germline CDR1 reads MNHNS; CDR2 reads SASEGT. In DNA form, the CDR3 reads TGTGCCAGCAGTGAAATCTCCGCGGGAAACACCATATATTTT. It is translated as CASSEISAGNTIYF.

Only one count was recorded for this clone. The V and J genes are TRBV19 and TRBJ2-2; 7 bases are shared with TRBD1. This CDR3 is built from 15 residues. The J segment lost 8 bases and the V segment lost 6 bases, leaving 12 bases of the junction unmatched. Germline loops: CDR1 LNHDA, CDR2 SQIVND (reference sequence). The CDR3 DNA reads as TGTGCCAGTAGCCATCCCCGGGCAGGGGGAGGGGAGCTGTTTTTT. Residues: CASSHPRAGGGELFF.

V usage is TRBV6-5 and J usage is TRBJ2-7; the match to TRBD1 covers 10 bases. CDR1 and CDR2 from the germline V gene are MNHEY and SVGAGI. Trimming at V came to 4 bases and at J to 2 bases, leaving 2 bases not matched to a gene. This CDR3 is 14 amino acids long. The CDR3: CASSSGQGPYEQYF. CDR3 bases: TGTGCCAGCAGTTCGGGACAGGGGCCCTACGAGCAGTACTTC.

On this clone itself: Its ends do not fully match the called genes, so a read error is possible. The chain links TRBV5-1 to TRBJ1-2; TRBD1 matches 7 bases. The CDR3 is 14 amino acids. Looked up from germline, CDR1 is SGHRS and CDR2 is YFSETQ. CDR3 nucleotides: TGCGCCAGCAGCTTGGCCGACAGGGAAGATGGCTACCCCTTC. This gives the protein CASSLADREDGYPF.

This clone was picked up one time. This rearrangement joins TRBV30 to TRBJ1-1, with D unresolved. Trimming left V 3 bases short and J 6 bases short, with 11 bases between. The germline V gene has CDR1 GTSNPN and CDR2 SVGIG (reference sequence). The CDR3 covers 12 residues. The CDR3 region is CAWRTGRAEAFF. As DNA, the CDR3 is TGTGCCTGGAGGACGGGGAGGGCTGAAGCTTTCTTT.

This chain joins TRBV6-5 and TRBJ2-1; D is uncertain. Trimming removed 4 bases from V and 9 bases from J, with 10 bases in between. The germline V gene encodes CDR1 MNHEY and CDR2 SVGAGI. This CDR3 is 12 amino acids long. DNA of the CDR3: TGTGCCAGCAGTTTTGGCCGCCTTGAGCAGTTCTTC. This translates into CASSFGRLEQFF.

This clone was observed a single time. This chain links TRBV12-5 with TRBJ1-6; 7 bases align to TRBD1. Germline V gene data show CDR1 as LGHNT and CDR2 as FRNRAP. The V gene end was trimmed by 1 base and the J gene end by 9 bases; junction bases not matched to a gene: 3. There are 14 residues in the CDR3. The CDR3 sequence is CASGLGQGLSPLHF. The CDR3 nucleotides are TGTGCTAGTGGTTTGGGACAGGGTCTTTCACCCCTCCACTTT.

V is TRBV15 and J is TRBJ1-5, with 7 nucleotides matching TRBD1. The V gene end was trimmed by 7 bases and the J gene end by 2 bases; junction bases not matched to a gene: 5. In germline, CDR1 is LNHNV, CDR2 YYDKDF (reference sequence). The CDR3 is 14 residues long. This chain's CDR3 is CATTTDRGNQPQHF. The CDR3 bases are TGTGCCACCACGACTGACAGGGGCAATCAGCCCCAGCATTTT.

CDR3 DNA sequence: TGTGCCAGCAGCCTCGGGACAGGGGGCCAGGGCTACACCTTC. This translates into CASSLGTGGQGYTF. V and J are TRBV6-6 and TRBJ1-2, with 12 positions matching TRBD1. The CDR3 spans 14 residues. Per germline, CDR1 MNHNY and CDR2 SVGAGI (reference sequence). The junction had 7 bases not matched to a gene; V was cut back by 6 bases and J by 8 bases.

The genes are TRBV4-1 and TRBJ2-5, with 9 bases aligning to TRBD2. CDR1 is MGHRA, CDR2 YSYEKL, per germline. The CDR3 contains 15 residues. V was clipped by 4 bases and J by 5 bases; unmatched bases: 8. The CDR3: CASSPPTSGGETQYF. The CDR3 DNA sequence: TGCGCCAGCAGCCCACCGACTAGCGGCGGGGAGACCCAGTACTTC.

Concerning this clone: One end of the junction does not line up with germline, which may come from a read error. The gene calls are TRBV19 and TRBJ1-2; D not certain. The germline V gene has CDR1 LNHDA and CDR2 SQIVND (reference sequence). The CDR3 length is 13 residues. The CDR3 sequence is CASSIDRYYGYPF. The CDR3 DNA follows: TGTGCCAGTAGTATAGACAGATACTATGGCTACCCCTTC.

This rearrangement joins TRBV19 to TRBJ1-5; a possible D gene is TRBD1 (6 bases). This CDR3 contains 15 residues. Germline V gene lookup returns CDR1 LNHDA and CDR2 SQIVND (reference sequence). Deletions cut 6 bases from V and 1 base from J, with 13 bases between. The CDR3 loop is CASSPAGQSNQPQHF. In nucleotides, the CDR3 is TGTGCCAGTAGCCCAGCAGGACAGAGCAATCAGCCCCAGCATTTT.

The chain joins TRBV28 to TRBJ2-7; possible D gene TRBD2, 7 bases. The CDR3 covers 14 residues. The germline CDR1 and CDR2 sequences are MDHEN and SYDVKM. V lost 10 bases and J lost 2, with 18 bases in between. Written as DNA, the CDR3 is TGTGCCACCTTTAAAGGGGGGACTACCTACGAGCAGTACTTC. As protein: CATFKGGTTYEQYF.

The chain uses TRBV5-8 and TRBJ2-7, with TRBD1 matching 8 bases. V trimming: 5 bases; J trimming: 6 bases; junction bases outside the gene matches: 4. The CDR3 length is 12 residues. Per the germline V gene, CDR1 is SGHTS and CDR2 is YDEGEE. As DNA, the CDR3 is TGTGCCAGCAGTCGGACAGGGCGCGAGCAGTACTTC. Amino acids: CASSRTGREQYF.

The V gene is TRBV2, the J gene TRBJ1-1, with D possibly TRBD1 on 5 matching bases. V lost 9 bases, J lost 2 bases, and 7 bases lay in between. CDR3 size: 11 residues. CDR1 and CDR2 (germline): SNHLY, FYNNEI. Here the CDR3 reads CARGLNTEAFF. Here the CDR3 DNA reads TGTGCCAGGGGACTTAACACTGAAGCTTTCTTT.

Only a few counts were recorded for this clone. The chain joins TRBV19 to TRBJ2-3; a possible D gene is TRBD2 (6 bases). CDR3 length: 16 amino acids. Trimming took 8 bases from V and 4 from J, leaving 22 bases between them. Germline V CDR1 and CDR2: LNHDA, SQIVND (reference sequence). The CDR3 reads CASPFVASEIADTQYF. The CDR3 nucleotides are TGTGCCAGTCCCTTTGTGGCTAGCGAGATAGCAGATACGCAGTATTTT. Variable domain in full (rest from reference TRBV19 and TRBJ2-3): DGGITQSPKYLFRKEGQNVTLSCEQNLNHDAMYWYRQDPGQGLRLIYYSQIVNDFQKGDIAEGYSVSREKKESFPLTVTSAQKNPTAFYLCASPFVASEIADTQYFGPGTRLTVL.